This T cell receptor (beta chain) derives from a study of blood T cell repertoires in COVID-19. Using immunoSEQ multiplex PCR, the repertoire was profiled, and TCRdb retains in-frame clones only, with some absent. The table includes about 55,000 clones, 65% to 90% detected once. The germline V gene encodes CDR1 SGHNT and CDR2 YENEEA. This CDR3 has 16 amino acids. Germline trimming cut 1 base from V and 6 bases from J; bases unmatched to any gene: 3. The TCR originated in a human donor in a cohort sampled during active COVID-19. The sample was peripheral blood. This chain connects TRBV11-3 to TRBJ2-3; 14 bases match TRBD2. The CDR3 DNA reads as TGTGCCAGCAGCTTAGGTGGGACTAGCGGGAGCGATACGCAGTATTTT. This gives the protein CASSLGGTSGSDTQYF.